What follows describes a single TCR beta chain. What it binds is unknown. This CDR3 is 15 amino acids long. The germline CDR1 and CDR2 sequences are SGHTA and FQGNSA. Germline trimming cut 5 bases from V and 1 base from J; bases unmatched to any gene: 4. Genomic DNA was employed as the template in profiling TCR beta VDJ and CDR3. MiXCR, applied by TCRdb to the reads, yields one record per CDR3 protein. The sample consists of 100,000 to 120,000 distinct CDR3 sequences, about half of them appearing once. The data stem from a study of CD8+CD57+ T cells in acquired aplastic anemia. Study context: Healthy donors averaged approximately 10 million reads for CD4+ cells. Study-level points and caveats: Roughly 30 sequences, all CD8+ CDR3, were shared between patients and controls. For CD8+ Simpson's diversity, patients and controls showed no significant difference.

The TCR sequence derives from a human donor in good health, serving as a control. The sequenced material came from sorted CD4+, CD8+, or CD8+CD57+ T cells (not recorded which) from PBMCs. The chain employs TRBV7-2 and TRBJ2-2; 7 bases match TRBD1. CDR3 sequence (DNA): TGTGCCAGCAGCATCCGACAGGGGAACACCGGGGAGCTGTTTTTT. Amino acid sequence: CASSIRQGNTGELFF.